This T cell receptor beta chain was found in a study of beta chain features in type 1 diabetes. Of the isolated RNA, all was reverse transcribed, and so the sequenced material was expressed TCRB transcripts. Some clones are missing from TCRdb's copy, which holds only in-frame ones; the method was immunoSEQ multiplex PCR. The sample contains 60,000 or so clones, roughly 60% of which appear only once. Germline V gene sequence: CDR1 KGHSH, CDR2 LQKENI. The V end lost 1 base, the J end lost 7 bases, and 11 bases lay between the germline ends. The CDR3 runs 14 residues. V is TRBV18 and J is TRBJ1-5, with D hard to call. This sequence originates from a woman under 30 in good health. The specimen sequenced was Tregs from blood. The CDR3 here is CASSPLEGTQPQHF. As DNA, the CDR3 is TGTGCCAGCTCACCACTCGAGGGAACGCAGCCCCAGCATTTT. The whole variable domain, filled in from reference TRBV18 and TRBJ1-5, reads NAGVMQNPRHLVRRRGQEARLRCSPMKGHSHVYWYRQLPEEGLKFMVYLQKENIIDESGMPKERFSAEFPKEGPSILRIQQVVRGDSAAYFCASSPLEGTQPQHFGDGTRLSIL.